This T cell receptor (beta chain) was profiled in a study of OX40 agonist ivuxolimab in advanced cancers. Study-wide context: Ivuxolimab, an agonist antibody against OX40 (CD134), was given to patients. Therapy given before enrollment (anti-PD-1, anti-PD-L1 or anti-CTLA-4) was allowed, and around 44% had some.

The CDR3 spans 16 residues. After removal of 6 bases from V and 6 bases from J, the junction contained 11 bases not matched to a gene. The V gene's germline CDR1 is SEHNR and CDR2 FQNEAQ (reference sequence). TCRdb keeps only in-frame clones here, not all; method: immunoSEQ multiplex PCR. The sample shows about 77,000 clones, over 70% of them seen only once. Study results and caveats: Expanded clones were, on average, more numerous in CD8+ T cells than in CD4+.

Points on this clone: The antigen remains undetermined.

It was autoimmune disease history or systemic immunosuppression that excluded patients. The source is an adult with an advanced solid tumor such as melanoma, head and neck, liver or kidney cancer. The chain uses TRBV7-9 and TRBJ1-4, with 9 positions matching TRBD1. The input for sequencing was CD4+ or CD8+ T cells sorted from blood, taken in a trial of the OX40 agonist ivuxolimab. CDR3 loop: CASSSDGGQGDEKLFF. CDR3 nucleotides: TGTGCCAGCAGTTCCGACGGGGGACAGGGAGATGAAAAACTGTTTTTT.